A single T cell receptor beta chain is shown here with its context. What this receptor recognizes is not known. No much larger clone is present one base from it, and per-base qualities are unavailable. The source of the sample is a study of cytomegalovirus exposure and HLA in healthy donors listed by TCRdb under 2017. Turning to the overall study: According to a later analysis, one platform produced both the approximately 110 validation repertoires and the 700 or so repertoires of the first cohort. To predict cytomegalovirus infection status, the study combined high-throughput TCR immunosequencing, statistical association of individual TCRs with disease status, and machine learning. The study aimed to test whether signatures of past pathogen exposure could be identified by cataloging public T cell receptors. Besides the first cohort of 666 subjects, a separate validation cohort made up of some 110 different subjects was used.

Based on the germline V gene, the CDR1 and CDR2 sequences are SGHVS and FQNEAQ. Counted from cysteine to phenylalanine, this CDR3 has 14 amino acids. Here the CDR3 DNA is all that survives: 42 bases in frame from base 1. V and J are truncated by 5 bases and 4 bases respectively, leaving an intervening sequence of 15 bases. Separate from the roughly 700-subject first cohort, the validation cohort of more than 90 subjects was the group to which the donors belonged. The research as a whole found: Most TCR sequences were observed very rarely across donors, whereas some public TCRs were present in many individuals. The classifier was reported to diagnose cytomegalovirus status with high specificity and sensitivity in both the original cohort and the validation cohort. According to the authors, the approach could potentially be generalized to other disease states and immunological phenotypes. The study gave a list of around 170 TCR beta chains associated with cytomegalovirus. All 120 or so repertoires were used to score co-occurrence in the validation cohort in a later analysis, because that analysis had no HLA typing for the cohort. A few of the identified cytomegalovirus-associated TCR beta chains were confirmed in vitro to be specific for cytomegalovirus antigens. A later analysis found that TCRs clustered in the first cohort also tended to co-occur in the roughly 120 validation repertoires, with more than 90% of cluster scores above 0.

Libraries were built with the immunoSEQ multiplex PCR assay. The original pipeline was this. A statistical classification framework was built to diagnose cytomegalovirus status from the catalog of TCR beta chain sequences. TCRdb stores this immuneACCESS table with in-frame sequences only. Part of the clones is absent; in the studies checked, under half of the shortfall reflects unresolved V genes, and no reason is known for the rest. V and J calls and clone size are given by that table; D and trimming were obtained from the DNA. Within this sample are some 150,000 clones, with 65% to 90% of them counted one time only. 20% to 25% of the sample belongs to the ten largest clones.

This receptor was taken from a man aged 18 to 35 in good health and CMV-seropositive. This chain joins TRBV7-8 to TRBJ2-7, with a tentative D gene TRBD1 over 6 matching bases. Input material: PBMCs. The sequence in DNA is TGTGCCAGCAGCCGTTCGAGGACAGCATACGAGCAGTACTTC. The encoded protein is CASSRSRTAYEQYF.